This record covers a single TCR beta chain. V lost 3 bases to trimming and J lost 2 bases, with 3 bases between them. Germline V lookup: CDR1 SEHNR, CDR2 FQNEAQ (reference sequence). CDR3 size: 12 residues. This sample stems from a study of cytotoxic CD8 clonotypes in ibrutinib-treated CLL. Using immunoSEQ multiplex PCR, the repertoire was profiled, and TCRdb retains in-frame clones only, with some absent. Of around 24,000 clones in the sample, approximately 72% were seen once. Source: PBMCs, taken before ibrutinib treatment. The clonotype comes from a human donor with chronic lymphocytic leukemia. The rearrangement links TRBV7-9 to TRBJ2-3; D ambiguous. The CDR3 region is CASSLHTDTQYF. The CDR3 nucleotides are TGTGCCAGCAGCTTGCACACAGATACGCAGTATTTT.